What follows describes a single T cell receptor beta chain. The data are from a study of shared T cell receptors in the human thymus. The CDR3 loop spans 15 amino acids. V was pared by 6 bases and J by 9 bases, with 10 bases of the junction left unmatched. Germline V CDR1 and CDR2: ENHRY, SYGVKD. Here immunoSEQ multiplex PCR was the method, and the copy in TCRdb shows in-frame clones only, minus some. Among 500,000 to 850,000 clones listed, approximately 87% were seen once. These data are also associated with another study on human thymus T cells. That source notes: Healthy Finnish infants undergoing corrective surgery for congenital heart defects were used as donors. Thymus specimens were resections from corrective heart surgery. Highly overlapping thymic repertoires among unrelated individuals were reported in related research.

V and J are TRBV10-3 and TRBJ2-5, with TRBD2 matching over 13 bases. Sequencing was done on a sample of thymocytes. This TCR was recovered from a boy in the first two years of life with a congenital heart defect. CDR3 nucleotide sequence: TGTGCCATCAGCCAGACTAGCGGGAGGAGAGGGGCCCAGTACTTC. The encoded protein is CAISQTSGRRGAQYF.